Given below is one T cell receptor beta chain in context. Its antigen is as yet unknown. V lost 0 bases, J lost 7 bases, and 13 bases lay in between. CDR3 length: 16 residues. From germline, CDR1 is MNHEY and CDR2 SVGEGT. Isolation recovered at least 7 million PBMCs from every sample. The data were obtained in a study of blood T cells in healthy people across ages. Through a sample-barcoded 5' primer and a J-beta primer mix, a second PCR was run for 7 to 11 cycles. Using its own MiXCR run on the 5' RACE reads, TCRdb lists one record per CDR3 protein. Among about 1.4 million distinct CDR3 sequences listed, roughly 59% were seen once. Notes on the study in general: Expanded clonotype changes were possibly confounded by unknown donor CMV status.

The TCR sequence derives from a young man in good health. This chain connects TRBV6-2 or TRBV6-3 to TRBJ1-6, with D unclear. Sequenced: blood. The CDR3 region has the DNA TGTGCCAGCAGTTACTCGTACATATCTACGAATTCACCCCTCCACTTT. Encoded protein: CASSYSYISTNSPLHF.